Shown below are 24 T cell receptor beta chains from a single sample sequenced in a study of cytomegalovirus exposure and HLA in healthy donors. The PCR employed 60 Vbeta primers together with 13 Jbeta primers. TCRdb keeps only in-frame clones here, not all; method: immunoSEQ multiplex PCR. Of under 150,000 clones in the sample, roughly two thirds were seen once. The sequencing sample was made of PBMCs. These receptor sequences come from a man aged 30 to 39 in good health and CMV-seropositive.

The V call is TRBV5-6, the J call TRBJ2-1; TRBD1 might be the D (6 bases). The CDR3 is 18 residues long. Germline lookup yields CDR1 SGHDT and CDR2 YYEEEE. Trimming removed 0 bases at V and 0 bases at J, with 16 bases between. CDR3 amino acids: CASSLEFRVRGSYNEQFF. The CDR3, as DNA: TGTGCCAGCAGCTTGGAATTCAGGGTCAGGGGCTCCTACAATGAGCAGTTCTTC. The full variable domain, completed using reference TRBV5-6 and TRBJ2-1, is DAGVTQSPTHLIKTRGQQVTLRCSPKSGHDTVSWYQQALGQGPQFIFQYYEEEERQRGNFPDRFSGHQFPNYSSELNVNALLLGDSALYLCASSLEFRVRGSYNEQFFGPGTRLTVL.

V is TRBV28 and J is TRBJ1-2; 7 nucleotides line up with TRBD1. The CDR3 sequence is 16 residues long. V gave up 5 bases and J gave up 8 bases; unmatched junction bases: 17. Germline V gene lookup returns CDR1 MDHEN and CDR2 SYDVKM. CDR3 residues: CASSRGRGQRVSGYTF. The CDR3 DNA is TGTGCCAGCAGTCGAGGCCGGGGACAGCGAGTATCCGGCTACACCTTC.

The chain uses TRBV28 and TRBJ2-1; TRBD2 matches 13 bases. Germline values: CDR1 MDHEN, CDR2 SYDVKM. This CDR3 contains 16 residues. J gave up 9 bases and V 5 bases, and 10 bases lay outside the gene matches. CDR3 bases: TGTGCCAGCAGTACGGCCCTACTAGCGGGAGGGATTGAGCAGTTCTTC. Translating gives CASSTALLAGGIEQFF. The full variable domain, completed using reference TRBV28 and TRBJ2-1, is DVKVTQSSRYLVKRTGEKVFLECVQDMDHENMFWYRQDPGLGLRLIYFSYDVKMKEKGDIPEGYSVSREKKERFSLILESASTNQTSMYLCASSTALLAGGIEQFFGPGTRLTVL.

For this clone: Germline and junction disagree at one end, which may indicate a read error. V and J are TRBV29-1 and TRBJ1-2; D gene ambiguous. Germline-derived CDR1 and CDR2 are SQVTM and ANQGSEA. This CDR3 contains 13 residues. The CDR3 protein is CSVGAPSNDGYTF. Here the CDR3 DNA reads TGCAGCGTTGGCGCTCCTTCTAACGATGGCTACACCTTC.

Of note for this clone: The same CDR3 arises from other DNA sequences in this sample as well. J is TRBJ1-2 and V is TRBV28; D uncertain. Germline V gives CDR1 MDHEN, CDR2 SYDVKM. The CDR3 extends over 12 amino acids. The V end was cut by 1 base, the J end by 5 bases, with 5 bases between. The CDR3 DNA is TGTGCCAGCAGTTTATCGGGATATGGCTACACCTTC. Protein sequence: CASSLSGYGYTF.

The genes are TRBV29-1 and TRBJ1-5; 11 bases fit TRBD1. Germline V gives CDR1 SQVTM, CDR2 ANQGSEA. The CDR3 runs to 11 residues. Trimming at V came to 6 bases and at J to 9 bases, leaving 1 base not matched to a gene. As DNA, the CDR3 is TGCAGCGTAGGGACAGGGGGGCCCCAGCATTTT. This codes for CSVGTGGPQHF. The variable domain in full, completed from reference TRBV29-1 and TRBJ1-5, reads SAVISQKPSRDICQRGTSLTIQCQVDSQVTMMFWYRQQPGQSLTLIATANQGSEATYESGFVIDKFPISRPNLTFSTLTVSNMSPEDSSIYLCSVGTGGPQHFGDGTRLSIL.

This clone has only a few counts. The chain recombines TRBV15 with TRBJ2-3; D is uncertain. Germline assignment: CDR1 LNHNV and CDR2 YYDKDF (reference sequence). The V end was cut by 1 base, the J end by 0 bases, with 8 bases between. There are 15 residues in the CDR3. The CDR3 protein is CATSRGSGSTDTQYF. CDR3 bases: TGTGCCACCAGCAGAGGGTCCGGGAGCACAGATACGCAGTATTTT.

This clone was seen once. The chain employs TRBV13 and TRBJ2-2; tentative D call: TRBD1 (5 bases). V gave up 5 bases and J gave up 5 bases, with 12 bases separating them. The germline gives CDR1 PRHDT, CDR2 FYEKMQ (reference sequence). The CDR3 has 14 residues. CDR3 in DNA: TGTGCCAGCAGCCGGACGTCAGGGACCGGGGAGCTGTTTTTT. Encoded protein: CASSRTSGTGELFF.

The rearrangement links TRBV6-5 to TRBJ2-5, with a tentative D call TRBD1 (6 bases). The CDR3 is made up of 14 amino acids. CDR1 and CDR2 from the germline V gene are MNHEY and SVGAGI. V was clipped by 8 bases and J by 2 bases, with 15 bases between them. This CDR3 reads CASLIDRSQETQYF. CDR3 sequence (DNA): TGTGCCAGCTTGATTGACAGGTCACAAGAGACCCAGTACTTC.

J is TRBJ1-5 and V is TRBV19; maybe TRBD1 (5 bases). The CDR3 extends over 14 amino acids. The germline CDR1 and CDR2 sequences are LNHDA and SQIVND (reference sequence). With 5 bases removed from V and 6 bases from J, the gap between germline ends came to 14 bases. CDR3 sequence (DNA): TGTGCCAGTAGTTGGCGGGGCGCGGTTCAGCCCCAGCATTTT. It is translated as CASSWRGAVQPQHF. Complete variable domain (other parts from reference TRBV19 and TRBJ1-5): DGGITQSPKYLFRKEGQNVTLSCEQNLNHDAMYWYRQDPGQGLRLIYYSQIVNDFQKGDIAEGYSVSREKKESFPLTVTSAQKNPTAFYLCASSWRGAVQPQHFGDGTRLSIL.

This clone showed up just a few times. V is TRBV29-1 and J is TRBJ2-5, with TRBD1 as a possible D gene (6 bases). The V gene lost 5 bases and the J gene lost 0 bases, with 16 bases spanning the gap. Germline V gives CDR1 SQVTM, CDR2 ANQGSEA. The CDR3 contains 15 residues. In DNA form, the CDR3 reads TGCAGCGTTCTCAGGGGAGCATCCGACCAAGAGACCCAGTACTTC. It translates to CSVLRGASDQETQYF.

The V call is TRBV28, the J call TRBJ2-7; 8 bases match TRBD2. V gave up 2 bases and J gave up 0 bases; unmatched junction bases: 12. CDR1 and CDR2 from the germline V gene are MDHEN and SYDVKM. This CDR3 is built from 18 residues. CDR3 DNA: TGTGCCAGCAGTTTACCCGGGACGGGAGGGCCTGGCTCCTACGAGCAGTACTTC. It translates to CASSLPGTGGPGSYEQYF. The whole variable domain, remainder taken from reference TRBV28 and TRBJ2-7, is DVKVTQSSRYLVKRTGEKVFLECVQDMDHENMFWYRQDPGLGLRLIYFSYDVKMKEKGDIPEGYSVSREKKERFSLILESASTNQTSMYLCASSLPGTGGPGSYEQYFGPGTRLTVT.

This clone was counted a few times. The chain recombines TRBV15 with TRBJ2-3; TRBD1 matches 7 bases. The CDR3 is 16 amino acids. The V segment lost 1 base and the J segment 2 bases; nucleotides outside the gene matches: 6. Germline V gene data show CDR1 as LNHNV and CDR2 as YYDKDF (reference sequence). The CDR3 is CATSRAVGTATDTQYF. The CDR3 nucleotides read TGTGCCACCAGCAGAGCGGTAGGGACAGCCACAGATACGCAGTATTTT.

This clone was detected a few times. CDR3 sequence reads: CASRSKAGDTGELFF. The CDR3, as DNA: TGTGCCAGCAGAAGCAAAGCGGGAGATACCGGGGAGCTGTTTTTT. This chain links TRBV9 with TRBJ2-2; 8 bases are shared with TRBD2. V was pared by 5 bases and J by 5 bases, with 8 bases of the junction left unmatched. CDR1 SGDLS and CDR2 YYNGEE come from the germline V gene. The CDR3 covers 15 residues.

This clone has a handful of counts. The CDR3 sequence: CTAGANYGYTF. CDR3 in DNA: TGCACCGCAGGTGCGAACTATGGCTACACCTTC. V usage is TRBV29-1 and J usage is TRBJ1-2, with unresolved D. CDR3 length: 11 amino acids. CDR1 is SQVTM, CDR2 ANQGSEA, per germline.

V gene TRBV7-9 combines with J gene TRBJ2-2; 8 bases agree with TRBD2. This CDR3 is built from 16 residues. Losses at the gene ends were 1 base for V and 7 bases for J; bases not matched to a gene: 8. Looked up from germline, CDR1 is SEHNR and CDR2 is FQNEAQ (reference sequence). CDR3 coding DNA: TGTGCCAGCAGCTTAGTTACGGGAGGGCCGGTCGGGGAGCTGTTTTTT. Its protein product is CASSLVTGGPVGELFF. The full variable domain, with the rest looked up from reference TRBV7-9 and TRBJ2-2, is DTGVSQNPRHKITKRGQNVTFRCDPISEHNRLYWYRQTLGQGPEFLTYFQNEAQLEKSRLLSDRFSAERPKGSFSTLEIQRTEQGDSAMYLCASSLVTGGPVGELFFGEGSRLTVL.

The chain recombines TRBV5-1 with TRBJ2-5; TRBD1 agrees at 9 bases. Germline-derived CDR1 and CDR2 are SGHRS and YFSETQ. J lost 4 bases, V lost 1 base, and 5 bases had no gene match. The CDR3 runs to 15 residues. Written as DNA, the CDR3 is TGCGCCAGCAGCTTGCTGGGACAGGGTCTAGAGACCCAGTACTTC. Translated: CASSLLGQGLETQYF.

This chain connects TRBV6-1 to TRBJ2-5, with D possibly matching TRBD2 (6 bases). Germline V gene sequence: CDR1 MNHNS, CDR2 SASEGT. The CDR3 has 13 residues. The V end was cut by 6 bases, the J end by 1 base, with 9 bases between. The CDR3 DNA reads as TGTGCCAGCAGCCGGACTATCCAAGAGACCCAGTACTTC. As protein: CASSRTIQETQYF.

The CDR3 region is CASSLAGEQYF. As DNA, the CDR3 is TGTGCCAGCAGCCTTGCCGGGGAGCAGTACTTC. The chain couples TRBV11-2 to TRBJ2-5; D is perhaps TRBD2 (5 bases). Per the germline V gene, CDR1 is SGHAT and CDR2 is FQNNGV. The CDR3 is made up of 11 amino acids. Between the trimmed V and J ends, which lost 5 bases and 11 bases, there was a span of 12 bases.

The chain links TRBV11-2 to TRBJ2-7; 13 bases map to TRBD2. Germline V CDR1 and CDR2: SGHAT, FQNNGV. V trimming: 5 bases; J trimming: 7 bases; junction bases outside the gene matches: 8. There are 15 residues in the CDR3. The CDR3 region is CASSPRTSGSREQYF. CDR3 bases: TGTGCCAGCAGCCCCCGGACTAGCGGGAGTAGAGAGCAGTACTTC.

The count of this clone is one. CDR3: CASSRRGGADTQYF. In DNA form, the CDR3 reads TGTGCCAGCAGCCGAAGGGGAGGAGCAGATACGCAGTATTTT. The rearrangement links TRBV5-6 to TRBJ2-3, with D possibly matching TRBD2 (6 bases). This CDR3 spans 14 amino acids. In germline, CDR1 is SGHDT, CDR2 YYEEEE. V lost 4 bases to trimming and J lost 4 bases, with 13 bases between them.

The CDR3 region has the DNA TGTGCCAGCAGTGAAGAGAGCTCTGGGGCCAACGTCCTGACTTTC. Translated, it gives CASSEESSGANVLTF. The chain is built from TRBV6-4 and TRBJ2-6; no definite D call. The CDR3 is 15 residues long. The ends were cut back, 3 bases at V and 0 bases at J, with 6 bases in the middle. Germline assignment: CDR1 MRHNA and CDR2 SNTAGT.

V is TRBV27 and J is TRBJ1-2, with 7 bases aligning to TRBD1. This CDR3 has 13 residues. Looked up from germline, CDR1 is MNHEY and CDR2 is SMNVEV (reference sequence). Losses at the gene ends were 5 bases for V and 3 bases for J; bases not matched to a gene: 3. As DNA, the CDR3 is TGTGCCAGCAGTCTCGACAGGGACTATGGCTACACCTTC. Its translation is CASSLDRDYGYTF.

DNA of the CDR3: TGTGCCAGCAGCCCGGGACTAGCGGATTCCTACGAGCAGTACTTC. Translating it yields CASSPGLADSYEQYF. The genes are TRBV4-2 and TRBJ2-5; 11 nucleotides agree with TRBD2. The DNA matches TRBJ2-7 better at its end, which makes the J call doubtful. The CDR3 loop spans 15 amino acids. The germline V gene has CDR1 LGHNA and CDR2 YNFKEQ.